What follows is one T cell receptor beta chain and its context. This specimen belongs to a study of blood T cell repertoires in COVID-19. From germline, CDR1 is MDHEN and CDR2 SYDVKM. This CDR3 is 15 amino acids long. V was clipped by 4 bases and J by 2 bases, with 14 bases between them. The table came from immunoSEQ multiplex PCR; TCRdb's copy has only in-frame clones and leaves some out. The sample has some 140,000 clones, over 75% seen once; the top ten hold 0.63%. The receptor's source is a man aged 60 to 75 with COVID-19, enrolled during active disease. The sequenced sample was peripheral blood. The chain has TRBV28 and TRBJ1-1; unclear D gene. The CDR3 coding sequence is TGTGCCAGCAGTTCGCCAGGACTCTTAAACACTGAAGCTTTCTTT. It encodes CASSSPGLLNTEAFF.